The present T cell receptor (beta chain) was sequenced within a study of CD8+ T cells in alopecia areata. About the study: Those patients who were treated received oral tofacitinib, which was given at 5 to 10 mg twice daily for moderate-to-severe alopecia areata. Study outcomes and limitations: Possibly because of HLA-related factors, TCR sharing was less clear across patients than in mice.

V was clipped by 6 bases and J by 7 bases; unmatched bases: 5. CDR1 and CDR2 from the germline V gene are SNHLY and FYNNEI. The CDR3 has 15 residues. A note on this clone: Its target is unknown.

Once RNA had been extracted, it was reverse transcribed into cDNA to act as the sequencing template. Sequencing was performed with immunoSEQ multiplex PCR; in TCRdb, only in-frame clones are kept and a portion is missing. The table records roughly 150,000 clones, approximately 50% of them present only once. J is TRBJ2-1 and V is TRBV2; 14 bases agree with TRBD2. Sequencing input: CD4+ T cells sorted from blood. This TCR was sampled from a human donor with alopecia areata. In DNA, the CDR3 is TGTGCCAGCAGCGGACTAGCGGGAGGTGGAAATGAGCAGTTCTTC. Translation gives CASSGLAGGGNEQFF.